The 27 T cell receptor beta chains reported below all come from one sample, sequenced in a study of blood T cell repertoires in COVID-19. Only in-frame clones appear in the TCRdb table, and some are missing; sequencing was by immunoSEQ multiplex PCR. The repertoire holds under 150,000 clones, with 85% to 90% as singletons. Material for sequencing was peripheral blood. Every receptor here comes from a human donor in a cohort sampled during active COVID-19.

This chain uses TRBV19 with TRBJ1-1, with TRBD1 matching over 7 bases. Unmatched junction bases numbered 3, after V lost 2 bases and J lost 0 bases. Per germline, CDR1 LNHDA and CDR2 SQIVND (reference sequence). The CDR3 contains 15 residues. Here the CDR3 reads CASSIRDRLNTEAFF. CDR3 DNA: TGTGCCAGTAGTATAAGGGACAGACTGAACACTGAAGCTTTCTTT.

This clone was picked up one time. This rearrangement joins TRBV27 to TRBJ2-4, with 7 bases identical to TRBD1. Germline trimming cut 2 bases from V and 10 bases from J; bases unmatched to any gene: 5. Germline V lookup: CDR1 MNHEY, CDR2 SMNVEV (reference sequence). The CDR3 spans 13 residues. Written as DNA, the CDR3 is TGTGCCAGCAGTTTAGACAGGGATCGGATTCAGTACTTC. Protein product: CASSLDRDRIQYF.

This chain connects TRBV5-6 to TRBJ2-3, with 11 bases matching TRBD2. The CDR3 runs 18 residues. The V gene's germline CDR1 is SGHDT and CDR2 YYEEEE. The trim removed 4 bases at V and 4 bases at J, leaving 14 bases unmatched. The CDR3 sequence: CASSDTSGGAPHSDTQYF. CDR3 in DNA: TGTGCCAGCAGCGACACTAGCGGGGGAGCCCCCCACTCAGATACGCAGTATTTT. The whole variable domain, filled in from reference TRBV5-6 and TRBJ2-3, reads DAGVTQSPTHLIKTRGQQVTLRCSPKSGHDTVSWYQQALGQGPQFIFQYYEEEERQRGNFPDRFSGHQFPNYSSELNVNALLLGDSALYLCASSDTSGGAPHSDTQYFGPGTRLTVL.

In this sample, this clone turned up a few times. This chain joins TRBV19 and TRBJ2-1; a weak D match, TRBD1 (6 bases). This CDR3 contains 17 residues. Trimming cost V 7 bases and J 0 bases, with 19 bases left between them. In germline, CDR1 is LNHDA, CDR2 SQIVND (reference sequence). This CDR3 is CASNVGQGRSSYNEQFF. In DNA, the CDR3 is TGTGCCAGTAACGTGGGTCAGGGGCGGAGCTCCTACAATGAGCAGTTCTTC.

The J gene is TRBJ2-7, the V gene TRBV27; 7 bases agree with TRBD1. The ends lost 8 bases at V and 3 bases at J; junction bases unmatched: 28. CDR1 and CDR2 (germline): MNHEY, SMNVEV (reference sequence). The CDR3 spans 20 residues. The DNA for the CDR3 is TGTGCCAGCTTACCGCACATGAGAGACAGGGCTTGGGGAGCCCGCTACGAGCAGTACTTC. Encoded protein: CASLPHMRDRAWGARYEQYF.

The chain combines TRBV19 with TRBJ2-2, with 8 bases that match TRBD2. Looked up from germline, CDR1 is LNHDA and CDR2 is SQIVND (reference sequence). This CDR3 region has 16 residues. The J segment lost 1 base and the V segment lost 9 bases, leaving 10 bases of the junction unmatched. CDR3 sequence (DNA): TGTGCCAGCCACGACCAGCGGGGGTGGAACACCGGGGAGCTGTTTTTT. It is translated as CASHDQRGWNTGELFF.

The CDR3 loop is CAWSLPGGSTGETQYF. CDR3 DNA sequence: TGTGCCTGGAGTCTCCCCGGCGGGAGTACAGGAGAGACCCAGTACTTC. The chain carries TRBV30 and TRBJ2-5; 7 bases line up with TRBD2. Germline V gene sequence: CDR1 GTSNPN, CDR2 SVGIG (reference sequence). The CDR3 is made up of 16 amino acids. Trimming removed 2 bases from V and 4 bases from J; junction bases left unmatched: 13.

The chain uses TRBV6-1 and TRBJ2-5; 15 bases fit TRBD2. Germline V gene lookup returns CDR1 MNHNS and CDR2 SASEGT. Trimming cost V 4 bases and J 5 bases; bases outside gene matches: 5. The CDR3 sequence is 16 residues long. The DNA for the CDR3 is TGTGCCAGCAGTGGGGGACTAGCGGGAGGTTCGGAGACCCAGTACTTC. As protein: CASSGGLAGGSETQYF.

This sequence joins TRBV19 and TRBJ2-1; 8 bases fit TRBD1. Germline loops: CDR1 LNHDA, CDR2 SQIVND (reference sequence). J lost 2 bases, V lost 5 bases, and 2 bases had no gene match. The CDR3 contains 14 residues. The CDR3 DNA follows: TGTGCCAGTAGTCGGACAGGGCCCTACAATGAGCAGTTCTTC. This encodes CASSRTGPYNEQFF.

The V and J genes are TRBV27 and TRBJ2-6, with a tentative D call TRBD2 (7 bases). The germline V gene encodes CDR1 MNHEY and CDR2 SMNVEV (reference sequence). The CDR3 is made up of 18 amino acids. V was trimmed by 7 bases and J by 1 base, leaving 20 bases between them. Here the CDR3 reads CASTRIPGGGSGANVLTF. CDR3 DNA: TGTGCCAGCACCCGCATACCGGGGGGCGGTTCTGGGGCCAACGTCCTGACTTTC. Combining the CDR3 with reference TRBV27 and TRBJ2-6 gives the whole variable domain EAQVTQNPRYLITVTGKKLTVTCSQNMNHEYMSWYRQDPGLGLRQIYYSMNVEVTDKGDVPEGYKVSRKEKRNFPLILESPSPNQTSLYFCASTRIPGGGSGANVLTFGAGSRLTVL.

About this clone: The same CDR3 can be traced to other DNA sequences in this sample. The rearrangement joins TRBV4-3 to TRBJ2-5, with D hard to call. V gave up 1 base and J gave up 4 bases, with 10 bases separating them. From germline, CDR1 is LGHNA and CDR2 YSLEER. The CDR3 has 14 amino acids. The CDR3 loop reads CASSQGYRGETQYF. DNA for the CDR3: TGCGCCAGCAGCCAAGGATATCGAGGAGAGACCCAGTACTTC.

The CDR3 DNA sequence: TGTGCCAGCAGCGTGGGAGGGGGTCTCGGTTACAATGAGCAGTTCTTC. This codes for CASSVGGGLGYNEQFF. The chain uses TRBV9 and TRBJ2-1, with D possibly being TRBD2 (7 bases). The CDR3 extends over 16 amino acids. The V and J ends lost 2 bases and 4 bases respectively, with 16 bases between them. The V gene's germline CDR1 is SGDLS and CDR2 YYNGEE.

The V call is TRBV6-4, the J call TRBJ1-6; tentative D call: TRBD1 (5 bases). The germline CDR1 and CDR2 sequences are MRHNA and SNTAGT. The V gene lost 6 bases and the J gene lost 7 bases, with 10 bases spanning the gap. The CDR3 covers 13 residues. CDR3 DNA: TGTGCCAGCAGGGTGACAGAAAATTCACCCCTCCACTTT. Translation: CASRVTENSPLHF.

This clone showed up just once. The chain is built from TRBV11-2 and TRBJ2-2; tentatively, D is TRBD1 (6 bases). In germline, CDR1 is SGHAT, CDR2 FQNNGV. CDR3 length: 16 residues. Trimming removed 5 bases at V and 5 bases at J, with 18 bases between. The CDR3 region has the DNA TGTGCCAGCAGCCCGCTAACAGGGTCAAATACCGGGGAGCTGTTTTTT. It is translated as CASSPLTGSNTGELFF.

Here the CDR3 DNA reads TGTGCCAGCAGTGAAAGCGGGGGCCCAAACACCGGGGAGCTGTTTTTT. Protein: CASSESGGPNTGELFF. The chain has TRBV7-3 and TRBJ2-2; 8 positions match TRBD2. CDR1 and CDR2 from the germline V gene are SGHTA and FQGTGA. Losses at the gene ends were 6 bases for V and 2 bases for J; bases not matched to a gene: 8. The CDR3 is 16 amino acids.

This chain uses TRBV20-1 with TRBJ2-3; D remains unclear. CDR3 length: 17 residues. Deletions cut 3 bases from V and 1 base from J, with 20 bases between. Germline assignment: CDR1 DFQATT and CDR2 SNEGSKA (reference sequence). CDR3 nucleotide sequence: TGCAGTGCTAGTCCCCCCCTGCGGTTCGTGGGCACAGATACGCAGTATTTT. Its protein product is CSASPPLRFVGTDTQYF.

This chain connects TRBV5-1 to TRBJ1-4; 10 bases align to TRBD1. V was clipped by 4 bases and J by 7 bases; unmatched bases: 4. Per the germline V gene, CDR1 is SGHRS and CDR2 is YFSETQ. The CDR3 has 14 amino acids. CDR3 nucleotides: TGCGCCAGCAGCAAAGGACAGGGGGGTGAAAAACTGTTTTTT. Its translation is CASSKGQGGEKLFF.

The chain employs TRBV6-2 or TRBV6-3 and TRBJ1-2; D not certain. The germline V and J ends were trimmed by 2 bases and 12 bases, with 16 bases remaining between them. The CDR3 loop spans 13 amino acids. Germline loops: CDR1 MNHEY, CDR2 SVGEGT. In nucleotides, the CDR3 is TGTGCCAGCAGTTACCTCGGCGTCGGAGGAGACACCTTC. It translates to CASSYLGVGGDTF.

This chain links TRBV11-2 with TRBJ1-3; no reliable D call. This CDR3 contains 13 residues. V gave up 3 bases and J gave up 2 bases, with 5 bases separating them. Germline-derived CDR1 and CDR2 are SGHAT and FQNNGV. The CDR3 DNA sequence: TGTGCCAGCAGCTTTTCTACTGGAAACACCATATATTTT. Protein: CASSFSTGNTIYF.

The V call is TRBV5-1, the J call TRBJ2-5; D not certain. V lost 2 bases to trimming and J lost 1 base, with 9 bases between them. Germline CDR1 SGHRS, CDR2 YFSETQ. The CDR3 loop spans 14 amino acids. The CDR3 region is CASSFTPPQETQYF. CDR3 DNA: TGCGCCAGCAGCTTCACACCCCCCCAAGAGACCCAGTACTTC.

The gene calls are TRBV19 and TRBJ1-2; D is unresolved. The CDR3 loop spans 16 amino acids. V lost 8 bases to trimming and J lost 1 base, with 20 bases between them. Germline values: CDR1 LNHDA, CDR2 SQIVND (reference sequence). CDR3 region: CASYSLGEANNYGYTF. CDR3 nucleotide sequence: TGTGCCAGTTATAGTCTCGGTGAGGCGAATAACTATGGCTACACCTTC.

The chain recombines TRBV5-8 with TRBJ2-6, with D maybe TRBD1 (6 bases). Trimming stripped 4 bases from V and 2 bases from J, with 10 bases between. Looked up from germline, CDR1 is SGHTS and CDR2 is YDEGEE. CDR3 size: 15 residues. The CDR3 coding sequence is TGTGCCAGCAGCCTTCAGGGGACTGGGGCCAACGTCCTGACTTTC. Translating gives CASSLQGTGANVLTF.

The chain employs TRBV7-2 and TRBJ2-3; D unresolved. The V gene's germline CDR1 is SGHTA and CDR2 FQGNSA. The CDR3 runs 15 residues. Trimming stripped 4 bases from V and 0 bases from J, with 11 bases between. Here the CDR3 reads CASSSTTRSTDTQYF. In DNA, the CDR3 is TGTGCCAGCAGCTCTACTACCCGTAGCACAGATACGCAGTATTTT.

The gene calls are TRBV2 and TRBJ1-2; D uncertain. V lost 10 bases and J lost 3, with 12 bases in between. This CDR3 comprises 12 residues. Germline V gene sequence: CDR1 SNHLY, CDR2 FYNNEI. CDR3 amino acids: CAKGGNDYGYTF. The CDR3 nucleotides are TGTGCCAAGGGAGGGAACGACTATGGCTACACCTTC.

The chain combines TRBV6-5 with TRBJ2-3, with 9 positions matching TRBD2. This CDR3 has 14 residues. J was trimmed by 2 bases and V by 7 bases; bases with no gene match: 4. Germline CDR1 and CDR2: MNHEY and SVGAGI. The CDR3 DNA sequence: TGTGCCAGCATAGCGGGAGTGGTCACAGATACGCAGTATTTT. It specifies CASIAGVVTDTQYF.

V usage is TRBV15 and J usage is TRBJ2-1; 9 bases map to TRBD2. Per the germline V gene, CDR1 is LNHNV and CDR2 is YYDKDF (reference sequence). There are 14 residues in the CDR3. The junction had 1 base not matched to a gene; V was cut back by 3 bases and J by 4 bases. CDR3 in amino acids: CATSSSGGYNEQFF. CDR3 sequence (DNA): TGTGCCACCAGCAGTAGCGGGGGTTACAATGAGCAGTTCTTC.

The J gene is TRBJ1-1, the V gene TRBV9; 7 bases match TRBD1. CDR1 and CDR2 from the germline V gene are SGDLS and YYNGEE. V shed 4 bases and J 0 bases; nucleotides not matched to a gene: 3. CDR3 size: 14 residues. The CDR3 spells CASSSTGMNTEAFF. Written as DNA, the CDR3 is TGTGCCAGCAGCTCGACAGGGATGAACACTGAAGCTTTCTTT.